The T cell receptor (beta chain) described here comes from a study of blood T cell repertoires in COVID-19. Across the whole study: COVID-19 samples from acute and convalescent phases originated in the United States, Italy and Spain. PBMCs, B-cell-depleted T cells, or T cells provided the cDNA or gDNA that made up the material.

The CDR3 is 13 residues long. The V gene end was trimmed by 0 bases and the J gene end by 4 bases; junction bases not matched to a gene: 0. Per the germline V gene, CDR1 is SGHRS and CDR2 is YFSETQ. Per the authors' pipeline: Using reference gene primer amplification, nucleated cell counts were estimated. Clones were read by immunoSEQ multiplex PCR, and TCRdb kept only the in-frame ones, dropping some. V and J calls and clone size are those listed in that table; D and trimming were worked out from the DNA. The data contain about 190,000 clones, 82% of them singletons. The Seattle patients, enrolled during active infection, were followed longitudinally.

The V and J genes are TRBV5-1 and TRBJ1-2; 7 nucleotides line up with TRBD1. Sequenced: peripheral blood. The receptor's source is a woman between 55 and 75 years old with COVID-19, enrolled during active disease. CDR3 loop: CASSLDRGYGYTF. The CDR3 coding sequence is TGCGCCAGCAGCTTGGACAGGGGCTATGGCTACACCTTC.